These 12 T cell receptor beta chains were all obtained from the same sample, sequenced in a study of identical twins. Each CDR3 protein gets one entry after TCRdb re-called the 5' RACE reads with MiXCR. The table records 1.5 million to 2 million distinct CDR3 sequences, about 31% of them present only once. Sequenced sample: cord blood. These receptors all stem from a newborn girl in good health.

The rearrangement joins TRBV24-1 to TRBJ1-3, with a tentative D call TRBD1 (5 bases). V lost 8 bases, J lost 4 bases, and 17 bases lay in between. CDR1 KGHDR and CDR2 SFDVKD come from the germline V gene. The CDR3 has 15 residues. The DNA for the CDR3 is TGTGCCACCACAACCCCCTTACGACAGGGAAACACCATATATTTT. Residues: CATTTPLRQGNTIYF.

The genes are TRBV4-1 and TRBJ2-4, with 10 positions matching TRBD2. The DNA matches TRBJ2-7 better at its end, which makes the J call doubtful. The germline V gene encodes CDR1 MGHRA and CDR2 YSYEKL. This CDR3 is 17 amino acids long. CDR3 sequence reads: CASSQDLGTSAFDEQYF. The CDR3 DNA sequence: TGCGCCAGCAGCCAGGACCTCGGGACTAGCGCTTTCGACGAGCAGTACTTC.

This clonotype came up a few times. The chain carries TRBV4-2 and TRBJ2-1; 8 bases line up with TRBD1. The V gene end was trimmed by 5 bases and the J gene end by 5 bases; junction bases not matched to a gene: 11. This CDR3 contains 16 residues. The germline CDR1 and CDR2 sequences are LGHNA and YNFKEQ. CDR3 bases: TGTGCCAGCAGCGATCTTCCGGGACAGGAGAACAATGAGCAGTTCTTC. Protein sequence: CASSDLPGQENNEQFF.

The chain links TRBV28 to TRBJ1-5; TRBD1 agrees at 11 bases. The CDR3 runs to 18 residues. Germline trimming cut 4 bases from V and 0 bases from J; bases unmatched to any gene: 8. Germline V gene lookup returns CDR1 MDHEN and CDR2 SYDVKM. The CDR3 loop is CASSSWDRGGDSNQPQHF. In DNA form, the CDR3 reads TGTGCCAGCAGTTCCTGGGACAGGGGGGGTGATAGCAATCAGCCCCAGCATTTT.

This clonotype appeared a few times. This chain uses TRBV7-2 with TRBJ2-7; the D gene is possibly TRBD1 (5 bases). Germline CDR1 SGHTA, CDR2 FQGNSA. V lost 3 bases and J 6 bases, leaving 21 bases between the germline ends. The CDR3 sequence is 16 residues long. The CDR3 sequence: CASSFMQGFRAPEQYF. The DNA of the CDR3 is TGTGCCAGCAGCTTTATGCAGGGATTTAGAGCGCCCGAGCAGTACTTC. Complete variable domain (other parts from reference TRBV7-2 and TRBJ2-7): GAGVSQSPSNKVTEKGKDVELRCDPISGHTALYWYRQSLGQGLEFLIYFQGNSAPDKSGLPSDRFSAERTGGSVSTLTIQRTQQEDSAVYLCASSFMQGFRAPEQYFGPGTRLTVT.

The V and J genes are TRBV20-1 and TRBJ1-1; 7 nucleotides line up with TRBD1. The J segment lost 4 bases and the V segment lost 2 bases, leaving 7 bases of the junction unmatched. Germline assignment: CDR1 DFQATT and CDR2 SNEGSKA (reference sequence). The CDR3 contains 14 residues. The CDR3 sequence: CSARNPGGSTEAFF. CDR3 nucleotide sequence: TGCAGTGCTAGAAACCCAGGGGGAAGCACTGAAGCTTTCTTT.

This clonotype was detected only a few times. The chain is built from TRBV6-2 or TRBV6-3 and TRBJ2-1; 10 bases are a match to TRBD2. The V gene end was trimmed by 4 bases and the J gene end by 0 bases; junction bases not matched to a gene: 6. The CDR3 sequence is 17 residues long. CDR1 and CDR2 from the germline V gene are MNHEY and SVGEGT. CDR3 sequence: CASSSQRGGSSYNEQFF. The CDR3, as DNA: TGTGCCAGCAGTTCCCAGCGGGGGGGTAGCTCCTACAATGAGCAGTTCTTC.

This chain connects TRBV27 to TRBJ1-1; the D gene is possibly TRBD1 (6 bases). Germline lookup yields CDR1 MNHEY and CDR2 SMNVEV (reference sequence). The CDR3 covers 13 residues. The V gene lost 1 base and the J gene lost 8 bases, with 11 bases spanning the gap. The CDR3 nucleotides are TGTGCCAGCAGTTTATGGCAGGGGCTGGAAGCTTTCTTT. As protein: CASSLWQGLEAFF.

The chain joins TRBV5-1 to TRBJ2-3; D could derive from TRBD1 or TRBD2 (6 bases each). This CDR3 is 13 amino acids long. V lost 1 base, J lost 7 bases, and 10 bases lay in between. Germline CDR1 is SGHRS and CDR2 is YFSETQ. In nucleotides, the CDR3 is TGCGCCAGCAGCTTGTGGGGGGCAAATACGCAGTATTTT. Translated, it gives CASSLWGANTQYF. The full variable domain, its missing parts supplied by reference TRBV5-1 and TRBJ2-3, is KAGVTQTPRYLIKTRGQQVTLSCSPISGHRSVSWYQQTPGQGLQFLFEYFSETQRNKGNFPGRFSGRQFSNSRSEMNVSTLELGDSALYLCASSLWGANTQYFGPGTRLTVL.

The V and J genes are TRBV10-2 and TRBJ1-1; possible D gene TRBD1, 6 bases. V shed 6 bases and J shed 2 bases, with 19 bases lying between them. The CDR3 covers 16 residues. Per the germline V gene, CDR1 is WSHSY and CDR2 is SAAADI. The CDR3 loop is CASSGRVGHPNTEAFF. CDR3 bases: TGCGCCAGCAGCGGCCGAGTGGGACACCCAAACACTGAAGCTTTCTTT.

Only a few counts were recorded for this clonotype. The chain has TRBV20-1 and TRBJ1-2, with TRBD1 as a possible D gene (5 bases). Per the germline V gene, CDR1 is DFQATT and CDR2 is SNEGSKA (reference sequence). The CDR3 covers 11 residues. The chain's CDR3 is CKTGGDYGYTF. In DNA form, the CDR3 reads TGCAAGACGGGGGGGGACTATGGCTACACCTTC.

This clonotype appeared a few times. The V and J genes are TRBV28 and TRBJ1-4; no reliable D call. The CDR3 runs to 12 residues. Germline lookup yields CDR1 MDHEN and CDR2 SYDVKM. V was pared by 8 bases and J by 8 bases, with 12 bases between. The CDR3 region is CASCTAPEKLFF. The CDR3 coding sequence is TGTGCCAGCTGTACAGCTCCCGAAAAACTGTTTTTT.